The clone carrying this T cell receptor (beta chain) was picked up a small number of times. The antigen is not known. Amplified TCR beta CDR3 regions derived from RNA transcripts. A set of HTBI primers served as the primers for a first-round RT-PCR of the TCR CDR3. TCRdb reanalysed the multiplex PCR reads using MiXCR and keeps one entry per CDR3 protein. This sample has about 480,000 distinct CDR3 sequences, with 13% to 15% found just once. The CDR3 has 15 amino acids. Between the trimmed V and J ends, which lost 4 bases and 4 bases, there was a span of 14 bases. Germline assignment: CDR1 SGHNT and CDR2 YENEEA. These patients, aged 18 to 65, had recently diagnosed hyperthyroidism lasting under 2 months. This sample is part of a study of T cells in Graves' hyperthyroidism and ophthalmopathy. Regarding the study as a whole: The blood repertoire included most of the expanded thyroid clonotypes above 0.001. The model foresaw ophthalmopathy a median approximately 6.1 months prior to onset.

The sequenced sample was blood. The gene calls are TRBV11-3 and TRBJ1-3; no firm D call. This receptor was taken from a woman aged 18-29 years with Graves' hyperthyroidism. The CDR3 bases are TGTGCCAGCAGCTACGGTGGTGTGGTGGGAAACACCATATATTTT. Protein sequence: CASSYGGVVGNTIYF. Drawing the rest from reference TRBV11-3 and TRBJ1-3, the complete variable domain is EAGVVQSPRYKIIEKKQPVAFWCNPISGHNTLYWYLQNLGQGPELLIRYENEEAVDDSQLPKDRFSAERLKGVDSTLKIQPAELGDSAVYLCASSYGGVVGNTIYFGEGSWLTVV.